This TCR beta chain derives from a study of T cell responses to AZD1222 COVID-19 vaccine. TCRdb's copy holds only in-frame clones and misses some; the assay was immunoSEQ multiplex PCR. The data show approximately 190,000 clones, approximately 93% seen once. This clone was counted once. Antigen unknown. Study-wide results and caveats: After two AZD1222 doses, spike-specific TCR breadth and depth rose versus day 0. Among those given AZD1222, only six or seven were seropositive at baseline. Spike-wide vaccine-associated CD4 TCRs dominated at 160-218 and 743-854. Unmutated variant regions are reportedly targeted by nearly half of spike-specific TCRs.

V lost 5 bases to trimming and J lost 10 bases, with 12 bases between them. This CDR3 has 11 residues. Germline-derived CDR1 and CDR2 are SGHRS and YFSETQ. The sequence derives from an adult who received the AZD1222 COVID-19 vaccine. The sequencing used peripheral blood, collected 28 days after the second AZD1222 dose. V gene TRBV5-1 combines with J gene TRBJ1-2; TRBD1 is a possible D gene (6 bases). CDR3: CASRSQGFYTF. As DNA, the CDR3 is TGCGCCAGCAGATCACAGGGATTCTACACCTTC.